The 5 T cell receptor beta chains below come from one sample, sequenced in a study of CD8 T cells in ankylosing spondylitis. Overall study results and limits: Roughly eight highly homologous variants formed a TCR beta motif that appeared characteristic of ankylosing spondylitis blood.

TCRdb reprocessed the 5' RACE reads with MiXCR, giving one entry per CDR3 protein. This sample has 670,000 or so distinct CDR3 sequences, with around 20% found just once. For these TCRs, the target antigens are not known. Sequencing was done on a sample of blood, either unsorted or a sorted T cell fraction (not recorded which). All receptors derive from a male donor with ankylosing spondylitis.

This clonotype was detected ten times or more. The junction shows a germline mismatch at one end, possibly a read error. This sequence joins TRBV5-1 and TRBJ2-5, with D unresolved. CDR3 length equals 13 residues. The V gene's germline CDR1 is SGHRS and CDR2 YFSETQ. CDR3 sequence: CASSLPGGETQYF. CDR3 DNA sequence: TGTGCCAGCAGTTTACCGGGTGGAGAGACCCAGTACTTC.

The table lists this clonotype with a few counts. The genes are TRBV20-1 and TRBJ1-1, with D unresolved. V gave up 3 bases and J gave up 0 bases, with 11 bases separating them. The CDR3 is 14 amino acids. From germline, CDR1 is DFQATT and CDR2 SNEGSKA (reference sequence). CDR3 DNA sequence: TGCAGTGCTAGTCTTCAGTCCGTGAACACTGAAGCTTTCTTT. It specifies CSASLQSVNTEAFF.

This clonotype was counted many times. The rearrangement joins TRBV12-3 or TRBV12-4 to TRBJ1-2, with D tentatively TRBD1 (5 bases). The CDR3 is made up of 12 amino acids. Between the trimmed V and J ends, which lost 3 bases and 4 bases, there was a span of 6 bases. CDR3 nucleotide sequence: TGTGCCAGCAGTTTGGGGGTCTATGGCTACACCTTC. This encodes CASSLGVYGYTF.

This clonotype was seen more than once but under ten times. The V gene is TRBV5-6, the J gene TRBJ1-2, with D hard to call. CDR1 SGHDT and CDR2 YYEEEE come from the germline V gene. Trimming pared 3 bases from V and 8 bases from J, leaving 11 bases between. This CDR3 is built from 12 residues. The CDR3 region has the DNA TGTGCCAGCAGCTCCCCCCCCGGGGGCTACACCTTC. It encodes CASSSPPGGYTF.

CDR3 sequence reads: CASSPNVGIADTQYF. The CDR3 DNA is TGTGCCAGCAGCCCCAATGTGGGGATTGCAGATACGCAGTATTTT. This chain connects TRBV7-8 to TRBJ2-3; no clear D gene. CDR3 length equals 15 residues. V lost 5 bases and J lost 4, with 16 bases in between. CDR1 and CDR2 (germline): SGHVS, FQNEAQ.